This T cell receptor (beta chain) was profiled in a study of cytomegalovirus exposure and HLA in healthy donors. Whole-study results and caveats: Presence/absence comparisons presumed near-even sequencing depth among donors.

In this sample, this clone turned up a few times. Antigen: not known. V dropped 3 bases and J dropped 7 bases, with 7 bases sitting between them. The CDR3 covers 13 residues. From germline, CDR1 is SGHTA and CDR2 FQGNSA. PCR used 60 Vbeta primers and 13 Jbeta primers. Profiled with immunoSEQ multiplex PCR; TCRdb holds only in-frame clones, not every one. This sample has about 130,000 clones, with just under 75% found just once. The origin of this receptor is a man aged 60 to 69 in good health and CMV-seropositive. This chain uses TRBV7-2 with TRBJ1-6; D perhaps matches TRBD1 (5 bases). Sequencing input: PBMCs. Written as DNA, the CDR3 is TGTGCCAGCAGCTTTCAGGGCAATTCACCCCTCCACTTT. Translated: CASSFQGNSPLHF.